This T cell receptor beta chain was found in a study of regulatory T cells in long-lasting Graves disease. Study results and caveats: Under persistent disease, TRBV28, TRBJ1-2 and TRBJ2-5 were used preferentially.

Time point meaning: persistent/refractory GD, antithyroid drugs over 5 years with positive TRAb. PBMC-derived RNA was used for the TCR library. In each case, Graves' disease was diagnosed per American Thyroid Association guidelines. Construction of TCR beta libraries relied on iRepertoire HTBI primers and on Arm-PCR targeting CDR3 regions. TCRdb ran MiXCR on the multiplex PCR reads and lists one entry per CDR3 protein. The table includes 500,000 to 800,000 distinct CDR3 sequences, around 30% detected once. About this clonotype: What it recognizes is unknown.

V lost 7 bases and J lost 2; bases outside the gene matches: 8. The CDR3 contains 15 residues. This material consisted of peripheral blood mononuclear cells (PBMCs), taken when the disease was refractory, from a patient treated with antithyroid drugs. This receptor was obtained from a female donor with Graves disease. The chain combines TRBV12-3 or TRBV12-4 with TRBJ2-3; 8 nucleotides line up with TRBD2. DNA of the CDR3: TGTGCCAGCACCTTAGCGGGAAAAACCACAGATACGCAGTATTTT. Protein product: CASTLAGKTTDTQYF.